This is a list of T cell receptor beta chains from one sample in a study of cytomegalovirus exposure and HLA in healthy donors. The repertoire was sequenced with immunoSEQ multiplex PCR; TCRdb's copy has only in-frame clones and lacks some. The sample lists 150,000 to 200,000 clones; around 83% were seen once. Sequenced input: PBMCs. All receptors derive from a middle-aged woman in good health and CMV-seronegative. Both conserved end residues are part of each CDR3. Fields, in order: V gene, D gene, J gene, clone size, CDR3 DNA, CDR3 protein. D genes are given only for firm matches. Only some rows state a clone size, as once, few, many or a class for expanded clones.

v_call: TRBV4-2; d_call: NA; j_call: TRBJ2-3; clone_size: NA; cdr3_nt: TGTGCCAGCAGCCCGGGCGACAGAATCACAGATACGCAGTATTTT; cdr3_aa: CASSPGDRITDTQYF
v_call: TRBV18; d_call: TRBD1; j_call: TRBJ2-3; clone_size: NA; cdr3_nt: TGTGCCAGCTCACCGGGACAGGGTGGAGCAGATACGCAGTATTTT; cdr3_aa: CASSPGQGGADTQYF
v_call: TRBV27; d_call: NA; j_call: TRBJ2-1; clone_size: NA; cdr3_nt: TGTGCCAGCAGTCAGGGTAGCGGCCCAATACTTTACAATCAGCAGTTCTTC; cdr3_aa: CASSQGSGPILYNQQFF
v_call: TRBV30; d_call: NA; j_call: TRBJ1-2; clone_size: NA; cdr3_nt: TGTGCCTGGAGTAGACTTCCTGGCTACACCTTC; cdr3_aa: CAWSRLPGYTF
v_call: TRBV27; d_call: TRBD1; j_call: TRBJ1-2; clone_size: NA; cdr3_nt: TGTGCCAGCAGTTCGGACAGGTCGAACTATGGCTACACCTTC; cdr3_aa: CASSSDRSNYGYTF
v_call: TRBV4-3; d_call: NA; j_call: TRBJ2-2; clone_size: few; cdr3_nt: TGCGCCAGCAGCCAAGATGAGGTCACCGGGGAGCTGTTTTTT; cdr3_aa: CASSQDEVTGELFF
v_call: TRBV6-5; d_call: TRBD2; j_call: TRBJ2-1; clone_size: NA; cdr3_nt: TGTGCCAGCAGTTTACGGGAGGCCCTCTACAATGAGCAGTTCTTC; cdr3_aa: CASSLREALYNEQFF
v_call: TRBV5-6; d_call: NA; j_call: TRBJ2-3; clone_size: NA; cdr3_nt: TGTGCCAGCAGCACGGACTACGGAACCACAGATACGCAGTATTTT; cdr3_aa: CASSTDYGTTDTQYF
v_call: TRBV9; d_call: TRBD2; j_call: TRBJ2-3; clone_size: NA; cdr3_nt: TGTGCCAGCAGCGTAAGCGGGGTTAGCACAGATACGCAGTATTTT; cdr3_aa: CASSVSGVSTDTQYF
v_call: TRBV9; d_call: NA; j_call: TRBJ2-2; clone_size: once; cdr3_nt: TGTGCCAGCAGCGAGGAGGGCGGGGAGCTGTTTTTT; cdr3_aa: CASSEEGGELFF
v_call: TRBV7-9; d_call: NA; j_call: TRBJ1-2; clone_size: NA; cdr3_nt: TGTGCCGGGAGCGGGGGCCGTAACTATGGCTACACCTTC; cdr3_aa: CAGSGGRNYGYTF
v_call: TRBV6-1; d_call: TRBD1; j_call: TRBJ1-2; clone_size: NA; cdr3_nt: TGTGCCAGCAGTGAAGGAGGTGGAGGACAGGGGGCGCGGACCTCTGGAGACACCTTC; cdr3_aa: CASSEGGGGQGARTSGDTF
v_call: TRBV5-6; d_call: NA; j_call: TRBJ1-4; clone_size: NA; cdr3_nt: TGTGCCAGCAGCTTAAGGACAGCCGCTAATGAAAAACTGTTTTTT; cdr3_aa: CASSLRTAANEKLFF
v_call: TRBV5-6; d_call: NA; j_call: TRBJ1-5; clone_size: NA; cdr3_nt: TGTGCCAGCAGCTTGGGGGCACAGGGTTTAAATCAGCCCCAGCATTTT; cdr3_aa: CASSLGAQGLNQPQHF
v_call: TRBV13; d_call: TRBD2; j_call: TRBJ2-1; clone_size: NA; cdr3_nt: TGTGCCAGCAGCTCATCAGGGATACTAGCGGGAGCGAATGAGCAGTTCTTC; cdr3_aa: CASSSSGILAGANEQFF
v_call: TRBV2; d_call: NA; j_call: TRBJ2-3; clone_size: NA; cdr3_nt: TGTGCCAGCAGTCGAGGGGGTTCCACAGATACGCAGTATTTT; cdr3_aa: CASSRGGSTDTQYF
v_call: TRBV9; d_call: NA; j_call: TRBJ1-1; clone_size: NA; cdr3_nt: TGTGCCAGCAGCGTAGCGGGGACTACTGAAGCTTTCTTT; cdr3_aa: CASSVAGTTEAFF
v_call: TRBV7-9; d_call: NA; j_call: TRBJ1-5; clone_size: once; cdr3_nt: TGTGCCAGCAGCTTAGGGAATACGGGAAATCAGCCCCAGCATTTT; cdr3_aa: CASSLGNTGNQPQHF
v_call: TRBV5-1; d_call: NA; j_call: TRBJ2-3; clone_size: NA; cdr3_nt: TGCGCCAGCAGCTTGAAGAGCGGGAGCACAGATACGCAGTATTTT; cdr3_aa: CASSLKSGSTDTQYF